These 12 T cell receptor beta chains came from one sample sequenced in a study of blood T cell repertoires in COVID-19. Sequencing used immunoSEQ multiplex PCR; TCRdb keeps in-frame clones, though not all of them. The sample records over 300,000 clones, 80% to 90% being singletons. The sample consisted of peripheral blood. The receptors were sampled from a woman aged 45 to 65 with acute or convalescent COVID-19.

This chain links TRBV5-8 with TRBJ2-1; possibly TRBD2 for D (5 bases). Germline V gene data show CDR1 as SGHTS and CDR2 as YDEGEE. The CDR3 totals 15 residues. The V end was cut by 4 bases, the J end by 7 bases, with 18 bases between. In DNA form, the CDR3 reads TGTGCCAGCAGCCCGACGGACCTACGGGGTAATGAGCAGTTCTTC. Translating gives CASSPTDLRGNEQFF.

The genes are TRBV24-1 and TRBJ2-1; possibly TRBD2 for D (7 bases). Trimming removed 8 bases from V and 4 bases from J, with 11 bases in between. The CDR3 sequence is 13 residues long. Looked up from germline, CDR1 is KGHDR and CDR2 is SFDVKD. The CDR3 DNA follows: TGTGCCACCAAAGGGGGGGGGTACAATGAGCAGTTCTTC. Translation gives CATKGGGYNEQFF.

The chain couples TRBV7-2 to TRBJ2-1; 16 nucleotides align to TRBD2. V lost 7 bases, J lost 10 bases, and 7 bases stayed unmatched. The CDR3 is 15 amino acids. Germline CDR1 SGHTA, CDR2 FQGNSA. CDR3 in amino acids: CASTGWGLAGGEQFF. The CDR3 bases are TGTGCCAGCACCGGATGGGGACTAGCGGGAGGGGAGCAGTTCTTC.

The V gene is TRBV10-1, the J gene TRBJ1-6, with TRBD1 matching over 10 bases. Losses at the gene ends were 2 bases for V and 0 bases for J; bases not matched to a gene: 1. The CDR3 is 17 amino acids. Germline lookup yields CDR1 WNHNN and CDR2 SYGVQD (reference sequence). The CDR3 here is CASSEDRGLSYNSPLHF. DNA of the CDR3: TGCGCCAGCAGTGAGGACAGGGGGCTCTCCTATAATTCACCCCTCCACTTT.

The chain couples TRBV6-6 to TRBJ2-7; D gene unclear. Germline loops: CDR1 MNHNY, CDR2 SVGAGI (reference sequence). The CDR3 is made up of 14 amino acids. V was trimmed by 4 bases and J by 3 bases, leaving 13 bases between them. The CDR3 nucleotides read TGTGCCAGCAGTTCTTTGGTCTGGAGCTACGAGCAGTACTTC. Its translation: CASSSLVWSYEQYF.

The V and J genes are TRBV4-2 and TRBJ2-4; 14 positions agree with TRBD2. The CDR3 contains 20 residues. Germline-derived CDR1 and CDR2 are LGHNA and YNFKEQ. Germline trimming cut 1 base from V and 0 bases from J; bases unmatched to any gene: 8. As DNA, the CDR3 is TGTGCCAGCAGCCAAGTCATCGGGACTAGCGGGGGCATAGCCAAAAACATTCAGTACTTC. This codes for CASSQVIGTSGGIAKNIQYF.

The V gene is TRBV7-2, the J gene TRBJ2-2; 7 bases are shared with TRBD1. Per germline, CDR1 SGHTA and CDR2 FQGNSA. Trimming cost V 6 bases and J 7 bases; bases outside gene matches: 5. The CDR3 is 13 amino acids. CDR3 DNA: TGTGCCAGCAGACTGACAGGGCTCGGGGAGCTGTTTTTT. Protein sequence: CASRLTGLGELFF.

The gene calls are TRBV25-1 and TRBJ2-7; D remains ambiguous. Trimming took off 3 bases at V and 5 bases at J, with 11 bases between the two ends. The CDR3 is 13 residues long. CDR1 and CDR2 from the germline V gene are MGHDK and SYGVNS. DNA for the CDR3: TGTGCCAGCAGTGATTCGAGGTGGGACGAGCAGTACTTC. Protein sequence: CASSDSRWDEQYF.

The chain has TRBV3-1 (or the pseudogene TRBV3-2) and TRBJ2-7; 11 nucleotides line up with TRBD2. The germline V gene encodes CDR1 LGHDT and CDR2 YNNKEL (reference sequence). V was clipped by 1 base and J by 7 bases; unmatched bases: 6. The CDR3 runs to 15 residues. The CDR3 region is CASSQGYSGRGEQYF. The CDR3 region has the DNA TGTGCCAGCAGCCAAGGTTATAGCGGGAGGGGTGAGCAGTACTTC.

This chain uses TRBV10-1 with TRBJ1-1, with TRBD1 matching over 7 bases. The V gene's germline CDR1 is WNHNN and CDR2 SYGVQD (reference sequence). Trimming at V came to 3 bases and at J to 4 bases, leaving 5 bases not matched to a gene. CDR3 length: 14 residues. The CDR3 region is CASSDEGAGTEAFF. The CDR3 DNA sequence: TGCGCCAGCAGTGATGAGGGGGCGGGCACTGAAGCTTTCTTT.

The rearrangement joins TRBV5-6 to TRBJ2-5; 9 bases map to TRBD1. The CDR3 runs to 14 residues. Germline values: CDR1 SGHDT, CDR2 YYEEEE. The ends lost 0 bases at V and 5 bases at J; junction bases unmatched: 2. CDR3 DNA sequence: TGTGCCAGCAGCTTGGTGGACAGGGGCGAGACCCAGTACTTC. It codes for CASSLVDRGETQYF. Complete variable domain (other parts from reference TRBV5-6 and TRBJ2-5): DAGVTQSPTHLIKTRGQQVTLRCSPKSGHDTVSWYQQALGQGPQFIFQYYEEEERQRGNFPDRFSGHQFPNYSSELNVNALLLGDSALYLCASSLVDRGETQYFGPGTRLLVL.

As regards this clone: The same CDR3 can be traced to other DNA sequences in this sample. V and J are TRBV7-9 and TRBJ2-1, with a weak D call TRBD2 (5 bases). The germline V and J ends were trimmed by 1 base and 6 bases, with 7 bases remaining between them. Germline CDR1 SEHNR, CDR2 FQNEAQ (reference sequence). The CDR3 runs 13 residues. The CDR3 DNA is TGTGCCAGCAGCTTAGGCGGGTCCAATGAGCAGTTCTTC. This gives the protein CASSLGGSNEQFF.